The clone carrying this T cell receptor (beta chain) was found once. The antigen remains unidentified. Every patient had mismatch repair deficiency by PCR or immunohistochemistry. The TCR-sequenced patients were a few responders to pembrolizumab. The record originates from a study of PD-1 blockade in mismatch repair-deficient tumors. Study-wide background: Enrolled 2013-2016, patients had progressing, pretreated mismatch repair-deficient cancers of about a dozen types. Regarding the study as a whole: Tumor-resident clones, often undetectable pretreatment in blood, expanded then contracted after pembrolizumab.

The CDR3 loop spans 14 amino acids. Germline CDR1 and CDR2: MNHEY and SVGAGI. Trimming pared 6 bases from V and 0 bases from J, leaving 11 bases between. Generated by immunoSEQ multiplex PCR, the TCRdb table keeps only in-frame clones and is missing some. Here the sample spans roughly 130,000 clones, about 88% being singletons. The clonotype comes from an adult with mismatch repair-deficient cancer. The chain links TRBV6-5 to TRBJ1-1; D perhaps matches TRBD1 (6 bases). Sequences were derived from peripheral blood, sampled approximately 72 weeks after starting pembrolizumab. CDR3 residues: CASSLRGMNTEAFF. The CDR3 region has the DNA TGTGCCAGCAGCCTCAGGGGAATGAACACTGAAGCTTTCTTT.